Here is one TCR beta chain with its context. PCR was performed a second time for roughly 7 to 11 cycles using a sample-barcoded 5' primer and a J-beta primer mix. MiXCR was run by TCRdb on the 5' RACE reads, yielding one entry per CDR3 protein. The sample holds approximately 830,000 distinct CDR3 sequences, around 68% seen once. This CDR3 comprises 15 residues. Losses at the gene ends were 1 base for V and 5 bases for J; bases not matched to a gene: 5. Looked up from germline, CDR1 is MGHDK and CDR2 is SYGVNS. This entry belongs to a study of blood T cells in healthy people across ages. The chain employs TRBV25-1 and TRBJ2-3; 8 positions agree with TRBD1. The sequencing sample was made of blood. The sequence was collected from a man aged 30-40 years in good health. CDR3 sequence reads: CASSEWAGGIDTQYF. CDR3 DNA: TGTGCCAGCAGTGAATGGGCAGGGGGCATAGATACGCAGTATTTT.